One and the same sample provided the 14 T cell receptor beta chains below, sequenced in a study of Graves' ophthalmopathy and Graves' hyperthyroidism. Amplified TCR beta CDR3 regions were obtained using RNA transcripts as template. An initial RT-PCR round employing HTBI primers preceded a second-round multiplex PCR. Each CDR3 protein is one row after TCRdb ran MiXCR on the multiplex PCR reads. Of 450,000 to 600,000 distinct CDR3 sequences listed, about two fifths are singletons. Sequenced: peripheral blood or thyroid tissue (not recorded which). The receptors come from an adult man with Graves' hyperthyroidism.

The rearrangement uses TRBV13 and TRBJ2-5; no firm D call. Trimming shortened V by 6 bases and J by 7 bases, and 9 bases separated the two germline ends. In germline, CDR1 is PRHDT, CDR2 FYEKMQ (reference sequence). The CDR3 contains 11 residues. Here the CDR3 reads CASRYGVTQYF. The CDR3 nucleotides are TGTGCCAGCAGGTATGGGGTGACCCAGTACTTC.

This chain uses TRBV20-1 with TRBJ1-2; 9 bases fit TRBD1. Germline CDR1 reads DFQATT; CDR2 reads SNEGSKA (reference sequence). Unmatched junction bases numbered 7, after V lost 3 bases and J lost 2 bases. The CDR3 has 15 amino acids. The CDR3 DNA reads TGCAGTGCTAGGCCTCCCGGGACAGGGAACTATGGCTACACCTTC. Residues: CSARPPGTGNYGYTF.

As regards this clonotype: A much more abundant neighbour one base away suggests this may be a read error. The chain uses TRBV2 and TRBJ2-2; D is perhaps TRBD1 (6 bases). This CDR3 region has 15 residues. CDR1 and CDR2 from the germline V gene are SNHLY and FYNNEI. Here the CDR3 reads CASRGRYGDTGELLF. CDR3 DNA sequence: TGTGCCAGCCGAGGGCGGTACGGGGACACCGGGGAGCTGCTTTTT.

This clonotype was detected a few times. The chain joins TRBV29-1 to TRBJ1-5; 7 bases align to TRBD1. The CDR3 spans 12 residues. V was clipped by 4 bases and J by 11 bases; unmatched bases: 8. From germline, CDR1 is SQVTM and CDR2 ANQGSEA. The CDR3 bases are TGCAGCGTTGCAGGGACAGAGGAGACCCAGCATTTT. It yields the protein CSVAGTEETQHF. The variable domain in full, with the rest retrieved from reference TRBV29-1 and TRBJ1-5, is SAVISQKPSRDICQRGTSLTIQCQVDSQVTMMFWYRQQPGQSLTLIATANQGSEATYESGFVIDKFPISRPNLTFSTLTVSNMSPEDSSIYLCSVAGTEETQHFGDGTRLSIL.

Turning to this clonotype: A read error may be the cause here, since a much bigger clone is one base away. Likely a read error: the CDR3 ends without its conserved phenylalanine or tryptophan. This rearrangement joins TRBV5-1 to TRBJ2-5, with D perhaps matching TRBD1 (6 bases). CDR3 size: 15 residues. Germline-derived CDR1 and CDR2 are SGHRS and YFSETQ. The CDR3 reads CASSLGPTGMETQYS. The DNA of the CDR3 is TGTGCCAGCAGCTTAGGTCCCACAGGGATGGAGACCCAGTACTCC.

A remark on this clonotype: A much larger clone sits a single nucleotide away, making a read error possible. V and J are TRBV11-2 and TRBJ2-7, with D possibly matching TRBD1 (6 bases). The CDR3 contains 14 residues. In germline, CDR1 is SGHAT, CDR2 FQNNGV. CDR3 region: CASSLDQGLYEQCF. For the CDR3, the DNA is TGTGCCAGCAGCTTAGATCAGGGGCTTTACGAGCAGTGCTTC.

This clonotype was seen a handful of times. This chain connects TRBV12-3 or TRBV12-4 to TRBJ2-3; 13 nucleotides line up with TRBD2. CDR3 length equals 16 residues. Trimming cost V 5 bases and J 6 bases; bases outside gene matches: 8. The CDR3 region has the DNA TGTGCCAGCAGTCACGGGACTAGCGGGACGGGGGATACGCAGTATTTT. This codes for CASSHGTSGTGDTQYF.

The sample holds a few counts of this clonotype. This chain connects TRBV7-9 to TRBJ1-5, with 7 bases fitting TRBD1. The CDR3 runs to 13 residues. Germline CDR1 is SEHNR and CDR2 is FQNEAQ (reference sequence). J was trimmed by 5 bases and V by 4 bases; bases with no gene match: 2. CDR3 region: CASSYGQDQPQHF. CDR3 nucleotides: TGTGCCAGCAGCTACGGACAGGATCAGCCCCAGCATTTT.

The rearrangement links TRBV12-3 or TRBV12-4 to TRBJ1-3; 7 bases map to TRBD1. This CDR3 region has 15 residues. V gave up 6 bases and J gave up 0 bases; unmatched junction bases: 5. In DNA, the CDR3 is TGTGCCAGCAGAAGACAGGGCCTCTCTGGAAACACCATATATTTT. Its translation: CASRRQGLSGNTIYF.

The chain carries TRBV9 and TRBJ2-2; 12 bases align to TRBD1. The CDR3 is 16 amino acids. The germline gives CDR1 SGDLS, CDR2 YYNGEE. V shed 4 bases and J 7 bases; nucleotides not matched to a gene: 8. The CDR3 loop reads CASSLRDRGRRGELFF. CDR3 sequence (DNA): TGTGCCAGCAGCCTCCGGGACAGGGGGCGACGCGGGGAGCTGTTTTTT.

This clonotype was seen ten or more times. The CDR3 loop is CASSQGDSNTEAFF. The CDR3 bases are TGTGCCAGCAGCCAAGGGGACAGTAACACTGAAGCTTTCTTT. The V gene is TRBV4-2, the J gene TRBJ1-1, with 7 bases matching TRBD1. The germline V gene has CDR1 LGHNA and CDR2 YNFKEQ. CDR3 length equals 14 residues. V shed 1 base, J shed 2 bases, and the junction held 1 base outside the gene matches.

The chain is built from TRBV7-8 and TRBJ2-7; a possible D gene is TRBD1 (5 bases). The ends were cut back, 1 base at V and 7 bases at J, with 14 bases in the middle. CDR3 length: 14 amino acids. CDR1 is SGHVS and CDR2 is FQNEAQ in the germline V gene. The CDR3 spells CASSLVPGNNEQYF. The CDR3 nucleotides are TGTGCCAGCAGCTTAGTTCCAGGGAACAATGAGCAGTACTTC.

This clonotype was seen many times. The chain has TRBV2 and TRBJ2-7; tentative D call: TRBD1 (6 bases). V shed 5 bases and J shed 0 bases, with 11 bases lying between them. The germline gives CDR1 SNHLY, CDR2 FYNNEI. There are 14 residues in the CDR3. As DNA, the CDR3 is TGTGCCAGCAGTTGGGGGCTAAGCTCCTACGAGCAGTACTTC. Translating gives CASSWGLSSYEQYF.

This clonotype has a count of ten or more. V and J are TRBV7-9 and TRBJ1-4; no definite D call. The V and J ends lost 5 bases and 1 base respectively, with 11 bases between them. CDR1 and CDR2 from the germline V gene are SEHNR and FQNEAQ (reference sequence). CDR3 size: 15 residues. This CDR3 is CASSPDPGTNEKLFF. The CDR3 DNA reads TGTGCCAGCAGCCCAGACCCGGGAACTAATGAAAAACTGTTTTTT. The variable domain in full, with the rest retrieved from reference TRBV7-9 and TRBJ1-4, is DTGVSQNPRHKITKRGQNVTFRCDPISEHNRLYWYRQTLGQGPEFLTYFQNEAQLEKSRLLSDRFSAERPKGSFSTLEIQRTEQGDSAMYLCASSPDPGTNEKLFFGSGTQLSVL.